The clone carrying this T cell receptor (beta chain) has only one observation. This CDR3 comprises 11 residues. V shed 4 bases and J shed 10 bases, with 11 bases lying between them. Germline assignment: CDR1 SQVTM and CDR2 ANQGSEA. The data were taken from a study of T-cell reconstitution after alpha-beta-depleted transplantation in children. Unique molecular identifiers were incorporated when the TCRbeta library was constructed. One entry per CDR3 protein results from TCRdb running MiXCR on the PCR reads. The sample consists of about 500,000 distinct CDR3 sequences, less than 35% of them appearing once.

This chain joins TRBV29-1 and TRBJ2-1; the D is unclear. This specimen consisted of PBMCs from the stem cell graft donor, obtained from the stem cell graft. The origin of this receptor is a human donor who donated a stem cell graft to a child with aplastic anemia. The CDR3 region has the DNA TGCAGCGTTGGGTCTGTCAACGAGCAGTTCTTC. Encoded protein: CSVGSVNEQFF.